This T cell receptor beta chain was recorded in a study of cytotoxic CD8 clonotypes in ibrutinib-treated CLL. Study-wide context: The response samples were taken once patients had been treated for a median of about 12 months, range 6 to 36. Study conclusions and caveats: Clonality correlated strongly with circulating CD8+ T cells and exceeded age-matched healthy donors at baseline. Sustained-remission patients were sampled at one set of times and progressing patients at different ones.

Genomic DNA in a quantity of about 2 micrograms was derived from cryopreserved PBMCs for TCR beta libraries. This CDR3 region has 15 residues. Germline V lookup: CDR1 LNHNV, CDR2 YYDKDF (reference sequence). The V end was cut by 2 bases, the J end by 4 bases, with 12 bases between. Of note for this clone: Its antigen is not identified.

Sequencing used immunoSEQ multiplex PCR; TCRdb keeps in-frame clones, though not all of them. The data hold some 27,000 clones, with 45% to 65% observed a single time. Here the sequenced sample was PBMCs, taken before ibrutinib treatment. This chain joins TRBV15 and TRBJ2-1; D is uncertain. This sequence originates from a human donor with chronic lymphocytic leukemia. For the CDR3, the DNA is TGTGCCACCAGCAGACCGGTGGCCTCATACAATGAGCAGTTCTTC. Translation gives CATSRPVASYNEQFF.